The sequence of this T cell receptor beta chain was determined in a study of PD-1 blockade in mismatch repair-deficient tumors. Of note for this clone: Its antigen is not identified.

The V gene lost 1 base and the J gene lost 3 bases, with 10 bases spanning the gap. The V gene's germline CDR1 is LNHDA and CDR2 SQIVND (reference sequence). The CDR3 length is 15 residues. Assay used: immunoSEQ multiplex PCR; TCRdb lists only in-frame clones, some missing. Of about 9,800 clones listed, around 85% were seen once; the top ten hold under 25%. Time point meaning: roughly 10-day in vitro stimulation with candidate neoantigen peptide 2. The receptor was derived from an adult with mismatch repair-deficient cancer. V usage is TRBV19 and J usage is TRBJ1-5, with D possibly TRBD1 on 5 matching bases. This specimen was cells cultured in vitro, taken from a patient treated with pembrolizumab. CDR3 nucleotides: TGTGCCAGTAGTATAGTTGACAGTTACAATCAGCCCCAGCATTTT. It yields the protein CASSIVDSYNQPQHF.